There are many counts of the clone carrying this T cell receptor beta chain. Looked up from germline, CDR1 is DFQATT and CDR2 is SNEGSKA (reference sequence). V was cut by 6 bases and J by 4 bases, with 15 bases left in between. This CDR3 has 13 amino acids. The record originates from a study of kidney transplant recipient with SARS-CoV-2 infection. TCRdb processed the reads anew with MiXCR; each CDR3 protein has one entry. Seen here are approximately 250,000 distinct CDR3 sequences, around 30% observed once, and the top ten hold under 7.5%. The rearrangement joins TRBV20-1 to TRBJ1-2; weak D call: TRBD1 (6 bases). The receptor was isolated from a male patient between 25 and 40 years old who had COVID-19 and was a kidney transplant recipient. Among the T cells, some may be from the graft donor. Sequencing was performed on a blood sample, taken at baseline and around day 120 from a kidney transplant recipient. The CDR3 region is CSAYRGGVYGYTF. The CDR3, as DNA: TGCAGTGCCTACCGGGGGGGCGTCTATGGCTACACCTTC.